The 15 T cell receptor beta chains reported below all come from one sample, sequenced in a study of blood T cell repertoires in COVID-19. Measured with immunoSEQ multiplex PCR; TCRdb has only the in-frame clones, and not every one. Among 250,000 to 300,000 clones listed, 70% to 90% were seen once. The specimen was peripheral blood. Every receptor here comes from a woman aged 25 to 39 with COVID-19, enrolled during active disease.

The rearrangement links TRBV2 to TRBJ2-2; 10 bases map to TRBD2. After removal of 4 bases from V and 6 bases from J, the junction contained 11 bases not matched to a gene. Germline CDR1 SNHLY, CDR2 FYNNEI. The CDR3 is made up of 17 amino acids. The CDR3 is CASSVYLAGASPGELFF. CDR3 nucleotides: TGTGCCAGCAGTGTATACCTAGCGGGGGCTTCCCCCGGGGAGCTGTTTTTT.

The V call is TRBV5-6, the J call TRBJ1-1; 9 bases align to TRBD1. This CDR3 comprises 16 residues. The junction had 10 bases not matched to a gene; V was cut back by 4 bases and J by 3 bases. Germline CDR1 SGHDT, CDR2 YYEEEE. The CDR3 region is CASSINRGLLDTEAFF. As DNA, the CDR3 is TGTGCCAGCAGCATTAACAGGGGGCTGCTGGACACTGAAGCTTTCTTT.

This chain uses TRBV14 with TRBJ1-1; D perhaps matches TRBD1 (6 bases). Trimming removed 5 bases from V and 5 bases from J, with 18 bases in between. The CDR3 contains 15 residues. Germline assignment: CDR1 SGHDN and CDR2 FVKESK. In DNA form, the CDR3 reads TGTGCCAGCAGCTCAAACAGGGAGTATTTTACTGAAGCTTTCTTT. This gives the protein CASSSNREYFTEAFF.

CDR3 sequence: CSVDQGLAGGKKLYNEQFF. The CDR3 DNA sequence: TGCAGCGTTGACCAAGGACTAGCGGGGGGGAAAAAACTATACAATGAGCAGTTCTTC. This chain connects TRBV29-1 to TRBJ2-1; 15 bases line up with TRBD2. The CDR3 is made up of 19 amino acids. CDR1 and CDR2 (germline): SQVTM, ANQGSEA. V dropped 3 bases and J dropped 4; count of bases not matched to a gene: 13.

This clone appeared once. The chain uses TRBV28 and TRBJ2-7; a weak D match, TRBD1 (6 bases). The CDR3 length is 12 residues. The germline CDR1 and CDR2 sequences are MDHEN and SYDVKM. The V end lost 6 bases, the J end lost 2 bases, and 8 bases lay between the germline ends. The CDR3 spells CASRGHPYEQYF. The CDR3, as DNA: TGTGCCAGCAGGGGACATCCCTACGAGCAGTACTTC. The entire variable domain, with the rest obtained from reference TRBV28 and TRBJ2-7, is as follows: DVKVTQSSRYLVKRTGEKVFLECVQDMDHENMFWYRQDPGLGLRLIYFSYDVKMKEKGDIPEGYSVSREKKERFSLILESASTNQTSMYLCASRGHPYEQYFGPGTRLTVT.

The V call is TRBV5-1, the J call TRBJ2-4, with D possibly TRBD1 on 5 matching bases. The V end was cut by 2 bases, the J end by 0 bases, with 9 bases between. Germline CDR1 SGHRS, CDR2 YFSETQ. CDR3 size: 15 residues. CDR3 loop: CASSFDSLAKNIQYF. The CDR3 DNA sequence: TGCGCCAGCAGCTTTGACAGTCTAGCCAAAAACATTCAGTACTTC.

This chain joins TRBV5-1 and TRBJ2-7; 7 bases are shared with TRBD1. Germline CDR1 is SGHRS and CDR2 is YFSETQ. The trim removed 4 bases at V and 3 bases at J, leaving 10 bases unmatched. The CDR3 sequence is 15 residues long. CDR3 DNA: TGCGCCAGCAGCGAAGGACAGGCATTTCTCTACGAGCAGTACTTC. Encoded protein: CASSEGQAFLYEQYF.

The chain joins TRBV5-6 to TRBJ1-5; D perhaps matches TRBD1 (5 bases). Germline CDR1 SGHDT, CDR2 YYEEEE. Trimming took off 1 base at V and 6 bases at J, with 8 bases between the two ends. The CDR3 contains 13 residues. CDR3 in amino acids: CASSLRGSQPQHF. For the CDR3, the DNA is TGTGCCAGCAGCTTGAGGGGCAGTCAGCCCCAGCATTTT.

This sequence joins TRBV27 and TRBJ1-6; a possible D gene is TRBD1 (5 bases). The V and J ends lost 6 bases and 10 bases respectively, with 13 bases between them. The CDR3 length is 13 residues. The germline V gene encodes CDR1 MNHEY and CDR2 SMNVEV (reference sequence). CDR3 nucleotide sequence: TGTGCCAGCAGAAAGGGGAGGGAATCACCCCTCCACTTT. It encodes CASRKGRESPLHF.

This chain joins TRBV28 and TRBJ2-7; 7 nucleotides match TRBD2. V lost 10 bases, J lost 3 bases, and 12 bases stayed unmatched. The CDR3 is 14 amino acids. Germline assignment: CDR1 MDHEN and CDR2 SYDVKM. The CDR3 region is CATQAGTTHYEQYF. The CDR3 DNA reads TGTGCCACCCAAGCCGGGACTACCCACTACGAGCAGTACTTC.

CDR3 protein: CASSLGLGAYEQYF. The CDR3, as DNA: TGTGCCAGCAGCTTAGGGCTGGGGGCATACGAGCAGTACTTC. The chain couples TRBV11-2 to TRBJ2-7; D is possibly TRBD1 (6 bases). V was pared by 1 base and J by 4 bases, with 11 bases between. This CDR3 is 14 amino acids long. Germline CDR1 is SGHAT and CDR2 is FQNNGV.

The chain joins TRBV28 to TRBJ2-6; TRBD2 might be the D (6 bases). Per the germline V gene, CDR1 is MDHEN and CDR2 is SYDVKM. V was cut by 1 base and J by 0 bases, with 31 bases left in between. CDR3 length: 24 residues. The CDR3 protein is CASSLSLGWGNTDFGSSGANVLTF. CDR3 bases: TGTGCCAGCAGTTTATCCCTCGGGTGGGGCAATACGGATTTCGGGAGCTCTGGGGCCAACGTCCTGACTTTC. The full variable domain, rest sourced from reference TRBV28 and TRBJ2-6, is DVKVTQSSRYLVKRTGEKVFLECVQDMDHENMFWYRQDPGLGLRLIYFSYDVKMKEKGDIPEGYSVSREKKERFSLILESASTNQTSMYLCASSLSLGWGNTDFGSSGANVLTFGAGSRLTVL.

The rearrangement joins TRBV6-5 to TRBJ1-5, with D hard to call. The ends were cut back, 7 bases at V and 0 bases at J, with 10 bases in the middle. Germline V CDR1 and CDR2: MNHEY, SVGAGI. The CDR3 is 14 residues long. CDR3: CASTPDISNQPQHF. The CDR3 nucleotides read TGTGCCAGCACCCCTGACATTAGCAATCAGCCCCAGCATTTT.

V usage is TRBV5-1 and J usage is TRBJ2-7; 11 bases map to TRBD1. The CDR3 is 15 residues long. The ends lost 3 bases at V and 2 bases at J; junction bases unmatched: 4. Germline values: CDR1 SGHRS, CDR2 YFSETQ. CDR3 bases: TGCGCCAGCAGCTCCCTGGGACAGGGGGCCTACGAGCAGTACTTC. Translation gives CASSSLGQGAYEQYF.

The chain recombines TRBV11-3 with TRBJ2-1, with TRBD2 identical over 12 bases. J lost 7 bases, V lost 5 bases, and 9 bases had no gene match. Germline V gene sequence: CDR1 SGHNT, CDR2 YENEEA. The CDR3 covers 16 residues. The CDR3 nucleotides are TGTGCCAGCAGCCATAGGGCTAGCGGGGGGGGGAATGAGCAGTTCTTC. This translates into CASSHRASGGGNEQFF.